These 25 T cell receptor beta chains were sequenced from one sample in a study of CD8+CD57+ T cells in acquired aplastic anemia (dated by TCRdb to 2016 to 2019). TCRdb names Illumina HiSeq 2000 as the instrument used. Profiling of TCR beta VDJ combinations and CDR3 sequences used genomic DNA as the template. Clones were called with MiXCR by TCRdb after fastp trimmed the public reads at Q25, and only in-frame beta chains were retained. Identical CDR3 proteins give one entry, which carries the most common genes and DNA. For this sample the table gives roughly 190,000 distinct CDR3 sequences, of which around 47% were detected only once. The ten largest clones add up to about 9.7% of the sample. Expansion of CD8+CD57+ cells had been shown by flow cytometry in the patients chosen for sequencing. The sample was sorted CD4+, CD8+, or CD8+CD57+ T cells (not recorded which) from PBMCs. These TCRs come from a human donor with aplastic anemia.

The chain recombines TRBV2 with TRBJ2-3; D is ambiguous. Germline CDR1 reads SNHLY; CDR2 reads FYNNEI. Deletions cut 5 bases from V and 6 bases from J, with 12 bases between. The CDR3 has 13 residues. CDR3 bases: TGTGCCAGCAGTTACCGGGCAGCGGATACGCAGTATTTT. This codes for CASSYRAADTQYF.

The gene calls are TRBV7-8 and TRBJ2-5; 8 nucleotides agree with TRBD1. Germline V gene data show CDR1 as SGHVS and CDR2 as FQNEAQ. The CDR3 has 16 residues. V dropped 3 bases and J dropped 5; count of bases not matched to a gene: 11. The CDR3 DNA sequence: TGTGCCAGCAGCTTCGCGGCAGGGGGCGCGGGGGAGACCCAGTACTTC. It yields the protein CASSFAAGGAGETQYF. The full variable domain, its missing parts supplied by reference TRBV7-8 and TRBJ2-5, is GAGVSQSPRYKVAKRGQDVALRCDPISGHVSLFWYQQALGQGPEFLTYFQNEAQLDKSGLPSDRFFAERPEGSVSTLKIQRTQQEDSAVYLCASSFAAGGAGETQYFGPGTRLLVL.

This clonotype is medium-sized by share. The chain links TRBV19 to TRBJ1-3, with 11 bases identical to TRBD1. The V segment lost 11 bases and the J segment 6 bases; nucleotides outside the gene matches: 9. Germline V CDR1 and CDR2: LNHDA, SQIVND (reference sequence). This CDR3 is 14 amino acids long. CDR3 sequence reads: CAAGQGAVVNTIYF. DNA for the CDR3: TGTGCCGCAGGACAGGGGGCGGTGGTAAACACCATATATTTT.

This clonotype was observed many times. The rearrangement uses TRBV6-2 or TRBV6-3 and TRBJ2-7, with D perhaps matching TRBD1 (5 bases). This CDR3 is built from 15 residues. Trimming stripped 8 bases from V and 5 bases from J, with 22 bases between. Germline V gene sequence: CDR1 MNHEY, CDR2 SVGEGT. The CDR3, as DNA: TGTGCCAGCGCCTCTTTTGCGGTCTCAGGGCACGAGCAGTACTTC. Its protein product is CASASFAVSGHEQYF.

This clonotype was recorded a few times. J is TRBJ2-7 and V is TRBV29-1, with D possibly being TRBD1 or TRBD2 (5 bases each). Trimming pared 6 bases from V and 5 bases from J, leaving 11 bases between. The CDR3 has 11 residues. Germline loops: CDR1 SQVTM, CDR2 ANQGSEA. CDR3 residues: CSVGMGDEQYF. CDR3 bases: TGCAGCGTGGGGATGGGGGACGAGCAGTACTTC.

J is TRBJ2-7 and V is TRBV20-1; D is unclear. Germline assignment: CDR1 DFQATT and CDR2 SNEGSKA (reference sequence). Trimming left V 3 bases short and J 7 bases short, with 10 bases between. The CDR3 runs to 11 residues. The CDR3: CSASPFREQYF. In DNA form, the CDR3 reads TGCAGTGCTAGTCCCTTTAGAGAGCAGTACTTC.

This clonotype was found many times. The rearrangement uses TRBV29-1 and TRBJ1-2; D unclear. The CDR3 runs to 12 residues. Germline lookup yields CDR1 SQVTM and CDR2 ANQGSEA. Trimming removed 6 bases from V and 0 bases from J, with 8 bases in between. This CDR3 is CSVYSSNYGYTF. The DNA of the CDR3 is TGCAGCGTGTACAGTTCTAACTATGGCTACACCTTC.

The chain is built from TRBV2 and TRBJ2-7; D possibly uses TRBD1 or TRBD2 (5 bases each). V was cut by 4 bases and J by 7 bases, with 14 bases left in between. CDR3 length: 13 residues. Germline assignment: CDR1 SNHLY and CDR2 FYNNEI. CDR3 region: CASSVGTTREQYF. DNA of the CDR3: TGTGCCAGCAGTGTTGGGACCACTCGTGAGCAGTACTTC.

This clonotype was detected only a few times. The chain has TRBV7-2 and TRBJ2-7; D is uncertain. The CDR3 is made up of 13 amino acids. Germline CDR1 reads SGHTA; CDR2 reads FQGNSA. Trimming left V 5 bases short and J 2 bases short, with 10 bases between. The CDR3 sequence is CASSVQRAYEQYF. For the CDR3, the DNA is TGTGCCAGCAGCGTCCAACGGGCCTACGAGCAGTACTTC.

This chain uses TRBV2 with TRBJ2-7, with TRBD1 matching 10 bases. V was pared by 5 bases and J by 5 bases, with 6 bases of the junction left unmatched. The V gene's germline CDR1 is SNHLY and CDR2 FYNNEI. This CDR3 has 14 residues. The CDR3 sequence: CASSPMGQGNEQYF. In DNA form, the CDR3 reads TGTGCCAGCAGTCCGATGGGACAGGGGAACGAGCAGTACTTC.

This clonotype has just a few counts. This chain links TRBV7-3 with TRBJ2-7; D unclear. The CDR3 runs 13 residues. Germline assignment: CDR1 SGHTA and CDR2 FQGTGA. V lost 2 bases to trimming and J lost 4 bases, with 9 bases between them. This CDR3 is CASSLSQQYEQYF. CDR3 nucleotides: TGTGCCAGCAGCTTATCCCAGCAGTACGAGCAGTACTTC.

This clonotype was observed a few times. The chain couples TRBV6-5 to TRBJ1-4; D is unresolved. The V end was cut by 5 bases, the J end by 10 bases, with 20 bases between. Germline V gives CDR1 MNHEY, CDR2 SVGAGI. There are 15 residues in the CDR3. CDR3 coding DNA: TGTGCCAGCAGTGGTCGGGAGTCCCAGATCGGAAAACTGTTTTTT. Amino acid sequence: CASSGRESQIGKLFF.

In its sample, this clonotype was seen many times. The chain recombines TRBV19 with TRBJ2-5, with TRBD2 matching 10 bases. CDR1 is LNHDA, CDR2 SQIVND, per germline (reference sequence). Trimming at V came to 4 bases and at J to 4 bases, leaving 9 bases not matched to a gene. This CDR3 has 16 amino acids. The CDR3 nucleotides are TGTGCCAGTAGTACCCGGACTAGCGGAGGGGGAGAGACCCAGTACTTC. It encodes CASSTRTSGGGETQYF. Looking up the rest from reference TRBV19 and TRBJ2-5 gives the full variable domain: DGGITQSPKYLFRKEGQNVTLSCEQNLNHDAMYWYRQDPGQGLRLIYYSQIVNDFQKGDIAEGYSVSREKKESFPLTVTSAQKNPTAFYLCASSTRTSGGGETQYFGPGTRLLVL.

This rearrangement joins TRBV15 to TRBJ1-3; D gene unclear. This CDR3 is 16 amino acids long. The V and J ends lost 0 bases and 0 bases respectively, with 9 bases between them. Germline V CDR1 and CDR2: LNHNV, YYDKDF (reference sequence). The CDR3 here is CATSREKSNSGNTIYF. In DNA form, the CDR3 reads TGTGCCACCAGCAGAGAGAAGAGCAACTCTGGAAACACCATATATTTT.

This sequence joins TRBV19 and TRBJ2-1; 8 nucleotides agree with TRBD1. This CDR3 has 15 amino acids. The J segment lost 0 bases and the V segment lost 7 bases, leaving 5 bases of the junction unmatched. Germline CDR1 LNHDA, CDR2 SQIVND (reference sequence). In DNA, the CDR3 is TGTGCCAGTAACACAGGGGGAGGCTCCTACAATGAGCAGTTCTTC. Translated, it gives CASNTGGGSYNEQFF.

This clonotype was counted once. The J gene is TRBJ2-7, the V gene TRBV2; D gene unclear. The CDR3 contains 10 residues. The V end was cut by 4 bases, the J end by 7 bases, with 5 bases between. Germline CDR1 is SNHLY and CDR2 is FYNNEI. In DNA, the CDR3 is TGTGCCAGCAGTGTGAGAGAGCAGTACTTC. Its protein is CASSVREQYF.

The chain links TRBV9 to TRBJ1-5, with TRBD1 identical over 8 bases. Germline loops: CDR1 SGDLS, CDR2 YYNGEE. V shed 4 bases and J 4 bases; nucleotides not matched to a gene: 10. The CDR3 sequence is 16 residues long. CDR3: CASSLGGQGLNQPQHF. The CDR3 bases are TGTGCCAGCAGCCTTGGCGGACAGGGCTTGAATCAGCCCCAGCATTTT.

The sample holds a few counts of this clonotype. The V gene is TRBV25-1, the J gene TRBJ1-1, with a weak D call TRBD1 (5 bases). CDR3 size: 12 residues. Germline V CDR1 and CDR2: MGHDK, SYGVNS. V gave up 3 bases and J gave up 8 bases, with 10 bases separating them. This CDR3 reads CASSDWGTEAFF. The CDR3 bases are TGTGCCAGCAGTGATTGGGGGACGGAAGCTTTCTTT.

The V call is TRBV7-8, the J call TRBJ2-1; no definite D call. V lost 6 bases and J lost 4, with 7 bases in between. Germline V gene sequence: CDR1 SGHVS, CDR2 FQNEAQ. The CDR3 is 12 amino acids. The DNA of the CDR3 is TGTGCCAGCAGTCGACTGTACAATGAGCAGTTCTTC. Its translation: CASSRLYNEQFF. Supplemented by reference TRBV7-8 and TRBJ2-1, the full variable domain reads GAGVSQSPRYKVAKRGQDVALRCDPISGHVSLFWYQQALGQGPEFLTYFQNEAQLDKSGLPSDRFFAERPEGSVSTLKIQRTQQEDSAVYLCASSRLYNEQFFGPGTRLTVL.

This chain connects TRBV24-1 to TRBJ2-1; D is perhaps TRBD1 or TRBD2 (5 bases each). CDR1 and CDR2 (germline): KGHDR, SFDVKD. This CDR3 region has 14 residues. Deletions cut 3 bases from V and 7 bases from J, with 12 bases between. This CDR3 reads CATSDGTSRNEQFF. The CDR3 DNA sequence: TGTGCCACCAGTGATGGGACGTCGAGGAATGAGCAGTTCTTC.

The V and J genes are TRBV10-3 and TRBJ2-3, with D perhaps TRBD2 (6 bases). The CDR3 sequence is 14 residues long. V lost 2 bases and J 5 bases, leaving 11 bases between the germline ends. The germline gives CDR1 ENHRY, CDR2 SYGVKD. CDR3 in amino acids: CAISEASDGDTQYF. The CDR3 DNA reads as TGTGCCATCAGTGAGGCTAGCGATGGAGATACGCAGTATTTT.

The chain employs TRBV7-3 and TRBJ1-1, with a possible D match to TRBD1 (5 bases). V lost 5 bases and J lost 4, with 14 bases in between. Germline lookup yields CDR1 SGHTA and CDR2 FQGTGA. This CDR3 has 14 residues. The CDR3 DNA reads as TGTGCCAGCAGCCCGAGGGGAATGAGCACTGAAGCTTTCTTT. This codes for CASSPRGMSTEAFF.

At least ten counts were recorded for this clonotype. The chain carries TRBV20-1 and TRBJ2-7; 8 bases are shared with TRBD1. The germline V gene has CDR1 DFQATT and CDR2 SNEGSKA (reference sequence). CDR3 length: 16 amino acids. V lost 3 bases to trimming and J lost 5 bases; unmatched junction nucleotides: 15. The CDR3 sequence is CSASGLGRGHGDEQYF. CDR3 coding DNA: TGCAGTGCTAGTGGGTTGGGCAGGGGGCACGGCGACGAGCAGTACTTC.

The CDR3 sequence: CSARDLVAGGQYF. The DNA of the CDR3 is TGCAGTGCTAGAGATCTGGTAGCCGGCGGGCAGTATTTT. This chain connects TRBV20-1 to TRBJ2-3; D call uncertain. CDR1 and CDR2 from the germline V gene are DFQATT and SNEGSKA (reference sequence). V was trimmed by 0 bases and J by 11 bases, leaving 15 bases between them. The CDR3 runs 13 residues.

This sequence joins TRBV6-4 and TRBJ2-3, with a weak D call TRBD2 (6 bases). Trimming took off 0 bases at V and 0 bases at J, with 7 bases between the two ends. The CDR3 sequence is 15 residues long. The germline gives CDR1 MRHNA, CDR2 SNTAGT. CDR3 loop: CASSDSAGSTDTQYF. CDR3 DNA: TGTGCCAGCAGTGACTCTGCGGGAAGCACAGATACGCAGTATTTT.